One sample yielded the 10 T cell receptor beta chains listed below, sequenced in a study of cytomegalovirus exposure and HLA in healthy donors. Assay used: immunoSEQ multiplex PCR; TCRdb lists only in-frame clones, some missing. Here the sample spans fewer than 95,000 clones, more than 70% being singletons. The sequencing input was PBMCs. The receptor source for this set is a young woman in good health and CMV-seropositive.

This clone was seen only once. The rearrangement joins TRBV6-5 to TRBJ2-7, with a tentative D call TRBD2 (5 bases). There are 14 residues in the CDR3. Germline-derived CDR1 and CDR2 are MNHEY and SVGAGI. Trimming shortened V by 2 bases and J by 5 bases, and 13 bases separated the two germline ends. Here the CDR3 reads CASSYDGRGNEQYF. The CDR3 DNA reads TGTGCCAGCAGTTACGACGGTCGGGGTAACGAGCAGTACTTC.

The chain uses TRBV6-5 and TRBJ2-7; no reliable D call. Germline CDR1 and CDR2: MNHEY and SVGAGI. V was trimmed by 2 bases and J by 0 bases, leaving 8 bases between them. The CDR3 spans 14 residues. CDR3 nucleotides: TGTGCCAGCAGTTACAGGAGCAACTCCTACGAGCAGTACTTC. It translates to CASSYRSNSYEQYF.

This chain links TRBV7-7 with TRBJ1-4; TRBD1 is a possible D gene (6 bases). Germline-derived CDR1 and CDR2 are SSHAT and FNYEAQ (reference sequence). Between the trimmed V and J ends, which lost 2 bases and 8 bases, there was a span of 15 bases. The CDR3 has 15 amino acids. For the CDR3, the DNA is TGTGCCAGCAGCTTATCAACAGGGATATTGGAAAAACTGTTTTTT. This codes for CASSLSTGILEKLFF.

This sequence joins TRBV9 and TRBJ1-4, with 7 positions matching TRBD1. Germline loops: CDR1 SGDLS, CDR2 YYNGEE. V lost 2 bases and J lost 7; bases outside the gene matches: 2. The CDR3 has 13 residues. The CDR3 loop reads CASSVGDSEKLFF. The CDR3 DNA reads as TGTGCCAGCAGCGTCGGGGACAGTGAAAAACTGTTTTTT.

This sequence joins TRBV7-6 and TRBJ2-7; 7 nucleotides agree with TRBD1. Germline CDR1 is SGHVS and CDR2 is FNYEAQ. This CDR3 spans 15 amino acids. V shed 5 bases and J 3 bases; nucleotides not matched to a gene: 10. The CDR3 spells CASSPMTGSLYEQYF. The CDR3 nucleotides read TGTGCCAGCAGCCCAATGACAGGGTCCCTCTACGAGCAGTACTTC.

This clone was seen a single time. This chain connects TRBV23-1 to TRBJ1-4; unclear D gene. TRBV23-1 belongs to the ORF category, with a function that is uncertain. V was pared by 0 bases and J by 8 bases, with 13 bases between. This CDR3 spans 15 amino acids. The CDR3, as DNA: TGCGCCAGCAGTCAATCGCCCCCAATCAGGGAAAAACTGTTTTTT. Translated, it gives CASSQSPPIREKLFF.

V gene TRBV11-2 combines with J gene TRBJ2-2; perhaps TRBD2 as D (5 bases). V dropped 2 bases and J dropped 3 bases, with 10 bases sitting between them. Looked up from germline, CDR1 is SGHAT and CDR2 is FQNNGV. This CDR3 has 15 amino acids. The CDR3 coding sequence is TGTGCCAGCAGCTTAAGGGAGTGGGACACCGGGGAGCTGTTTTTT. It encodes CASSLREWDTGELFF.

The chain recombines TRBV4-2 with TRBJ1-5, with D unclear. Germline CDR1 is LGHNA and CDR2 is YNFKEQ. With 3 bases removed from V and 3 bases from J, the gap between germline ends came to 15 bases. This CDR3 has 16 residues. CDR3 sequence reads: CASSQGGSANNQPQHF. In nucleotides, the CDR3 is TGTGCCAGCAGCCAGGGAGGTTCGGCCAACAATCAGCCCCAGCATTTT.

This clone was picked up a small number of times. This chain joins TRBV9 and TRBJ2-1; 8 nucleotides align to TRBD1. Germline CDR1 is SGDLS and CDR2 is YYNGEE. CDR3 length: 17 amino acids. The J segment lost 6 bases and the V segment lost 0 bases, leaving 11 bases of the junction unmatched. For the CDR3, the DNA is TGTGCCAGCAGCGTAGGACTAGTAGACAGGGGAGGCAATGAGCAGTTCTTC. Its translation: CASSVGLVDRGGNEQFF.

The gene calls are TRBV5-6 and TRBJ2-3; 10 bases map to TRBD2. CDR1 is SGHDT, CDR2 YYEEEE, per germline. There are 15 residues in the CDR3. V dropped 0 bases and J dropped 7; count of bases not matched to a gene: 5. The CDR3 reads CASSLGASGGYTQYF. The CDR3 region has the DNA TGTGCCAGCAGCTTGGGGGCTAGCGGGGGATATACGCAGTATTTT. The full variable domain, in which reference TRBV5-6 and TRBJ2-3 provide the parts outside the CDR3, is DAGVTQSPTHLIKTRGQQVTLRCSPKSGHDTVSWYQQALGQGPQFIFQYYEEEERQRGNFPDRFSGHQFPNYSSELNVNALLLGDSALYLCASSLGASGGYTQYFGPGTRLTVL.